The 28 T cell receptor beta chains reported below all come from one sample, sequenced in a study of CD8 T cells in ankylosing spondylitis. TCRdb re-derived calls from the 5' RACE reads in MiXCR, one entry per CDR3 protein. The sample records some 23,000 distinct CDR3 sequences, just over 2.5% being singletons. Sequenced sample: blood, either unsorted or a sorted T cell fraction (not recorded which). These receptors all come from a female donor with ankylosing spondylitis or in good health (not recorded which).

This clonotype came up many times. The chain uses TRBV9 and TRBJ2-2, with D possibly TRBD2 on 5 matching bases. The length of the CDR3 is 13 residues. V was trimmed by 3 bases and J by 3 bases, leaving 6 bases between them. CDR1 and CDR2 (germline): SGDLS, YYNGEE. CDR3 loop: CASSERDTGELFF. The CDR3 DNA reads as TGTGCCAGCAGCGAGAGGGACACCGGGGAGCTGTTTTTT.

This clonotype has a count of ten or more. The chain employs TRBV9 and TRBJ2-4, with TRBD2 as a possible D gene (5 bases). The V gene lost 0 bases and the J gene lost 3 bases, with 13 bases spanning the gap. The CDR3 runs to 16 residues. Germline V gene lookup returns CDR1 SGDLS and CDR2 YYNGEE. This chain's CDR3 is CASSVAGRGGKNIQYF. The CDR3 DNA reads as TGTGCCAGCAGCGTAGCTGGCAGAGGAGGCAAAAACATTCAGTACTTC.

This clonotype was picked up many times. The chain combines TRBV9 with TRBJ2-7; perhaps TRBD2 as D (6 bases). Per the germline V gene, CDR1 is SGDLS and CDR2 is YYNGEE. The CDR3 has 15 residues. Between the trimmed V and J ends, which lost 3 bases and 0 bases, there was a span of 13 bases. DNA for the CDR3: TGTGCCAGCAGCGGGGACTCGCCCCGCTCCTACGAGCAGTACTTC. It specifies CASSGDSPRSYEQYF.

This clonotype was picked up many times. CDR3 loop: CASSKALFAGRTEAFF. The DNA of the CDR3 is TGTGCCAGCAGCAAAGCGCTTTTCGCAGGAAGGACTGAAGCTTTCTTT. The chain has TRBV21-1 and TRBJ1-1. TRBV21-1 constitutes a pseudogene. The CDR3 is 16 residues long.

This clonotype has at least ten counts. The chain uses TRBV9 and TRBJ2-1; 8 bases line up with TRBD2. Germline CDR1 SGDLS, CDR2 YYNGEE. J was trimmed by 10 bases and V by 0 bases; bases with no gene match: 6. The CDR3 covers 14 residues. CDR3 residues: CASSVASTSGEQFF. CDR3 nucleotides: TGTGCCAGCAGCGTAGCTTCCACTAGCGGAGAGCAGTTCTTC.

This clonotype was seen repeatedly, ten times or more. The V and J genes are TRBV9 and TRBJ2-1; 11 bases agree with TRBD2. The V gene's germline CDR1 is SGDLS and CDR2 YYNGEE. V trimming: 7 bases; J trimming: 10 bases; junction bases outside the gene matches: 7. The CDR3 is 13 residues long. In DNA form, the CDR3 reads TGTGCCAGCTCGACTAGCGGGATCTACGAGCAGTTCTTC. Translating it yields CASSTSGIYEQFF.

At least ten counts were recorded for this clonotype. V and J are TRBV9 and TRBJ2-2; 7 nucleotides line up with TRBD1. The CDR3 runs 15 residues. With V trimmed by 4 bases and J by 4 bases, 7 bases remained unmatched. Germline CDR1 is SGDLS and CDR2 is YYNGEE. As DNA, the CDR3 is TGTGCCAGCAGCAAACAGGGGTCGGGCACCGGGGAGCTGTTTTTT. This translates into CASSKQGSGTGELFF. Filled out from reference TRBV9 and TRBJ2-2, the complete variable domain reads DSGVTQTPKHLITATGQRVTLRCSPRSGDLSVYWYQQSLDQGLQFLIQYYNGEERAKGNILERFSAQQFPDLHSELNLSSLELGDSALYFCASSKQGSGTGELFFGEGSRLTVL.

This clonotype was counted ten times or more. The genes are TRBV9 and TRBJ1-6; possibly TRBD1 for D (5 bases). This CDR3 is 16 amino acids long. V gave up 0 bases and J gave up 10 bases, with 17 bases separating them. Germline values: CDR1 SGDLS, CDR2 YYNGEE. The CDR3 is CASSVEPGTSESPLHF. The CDR3 DNA reads as TGTGCCAGCAGCGTAGAACCGGGGACCTCGGAATCACCCCTCCACTTT. The full variable domain, in which reference TRBV9 and TRBJ1-6 provide the parts outside the CDR3, is DSGVTQTPKHLITATGQRVTLRCSPRSGDLSVYWYQQSLDQGLQFLIQYYNGEERAKGNILERFSAQQFPDLHSELNLSSLELGDSALYFCASSVEPGTSESPLHFGNGTRLTVT.

This clonotype occurred many times. The CDR3, as DNA: TGTGCCAGCAGCGTAGATAGCGGGGCAAATTCACCCCTCCACTTT. It yields the protein CASSVDSGANSPLHF. The rearrangement links TRBV9 to TRBJ1-6, with D perhaps matching TRBD1 (5 bases). Trimming left V 0 bases short and J 7 bases short, with 11 bases between. Germline V lookup: CDR1 SGDLS, CDR2 YYNGEE. This CDR3 is built from 15 residues.

Many counts were recorded for this clonotype. The rearrangement uses TRBV9 and TRBJ2-3; D is perhaps TRBD1 (6 bases). CDR1 is SGDLS and CDR2 is YYNGEE in the germline V gene. V dropped 4 bases and J dropped 2 bases, with 14 bases sitting between them. The CDR3 runs 15 residues. The CDR3 sequence is CASSLGTHNTDTQYF. The DNA of the CDR3 is TGTGCCAGCAGCCTCGGGACACACAACACAGATACGCAGTATTTT. Drawing the rest from reference TRBV9 and TRBJ2-3, the complete variable domain is DSGVTQTPKHLITATGQRVTLRCSPRSGDLSVYWYQQSLDQGLQFLIQYYNGEERAKGNILERFSAQQFPDLHSELNLSSLELGDSALYFCASSLGTHNTDTQYFGPGTRLTVL.

This clonotype was observed many times. V gene TRBV9 combines with J gene TRBJ2-7; TRBD1 agrees at 8 bases. CDR1 is SGDLS and CDR2 is YYNGEE in the germline V gene. This CDR3 has 14 residues. After removal of 1 base from V and 6 bases from J, the junction contained 6 bases not matched to a gene. CDR3 DNA sequence: TGTGCCAGCAGCGTATCGGACAGGGCGGGCGAGCAGTACTTC. This sequence encodes CASSVSDRAGEQYF.

The table lists this clonotype with many counts. The V call is TRBV5-1, the J call TRBJ2-7; 8 bases match TRBD1. V trimming: 4 bases; J trimming: 0 bases; junction bases outside the gene matches: 6. The CDR3 runs 15 residues. CDR1 is SGHRS, CDR2 YFSETQ, per germline. The DNA of the CDR3 is TGCGCCAGCAGCCAGACAGGGGTAAGCTCCTACGAGCAGTACTTC. This codes for CASSQTGVSSYEQYF.

This clonotype was observed many times. V and J are TRBV9 and TRBJ2-2, with D tentatively TRBD1 or TRBD2 (5 bases each). This CDR3 has 18 amino acids. V was pared by 4 bases and J by 7 bases, with 26 bases between. The germline CDR1 and CDR2 sequences are SGDLS and YYNGEE. CDR3 nucleotide sequence: TGTGCCAGCAGCCCCCGGGACGGGCTCACAATCGGCATCGGGGAGCTGTTTTTT. This sequence encodes CASSPRDGLTIGIGELFF.

This clonotype was counted many times. The V gene is TRBV9, the J gene TRBJ2-2; D call uncertain. Per germline, CDR1 SGDLS and CDR2 YYNGEE. The ends were cut back, 4 bases at V and 6 bases at J, with 16 bases in the middle. The length of the CDR3 is 15 residues. As DNA, the CDR3 is TGTGCCAGCAGCCGAGATCCCGGTAGTTCCGGGGAGCTGTTTTTT. Amino acids: CASSRDPGSSGELFF.

This clonotype was seen repeatedly, ten times or more. The rearrangement uses TRBV9 and TRBJ1-2; 10 nucleotides match TRBD1. This CDR3 has 16 amino acids. Unmatched junction bases numbered 8, after V lost 0 bases and J lost 6 bases. Germline CDR1 and CDR2: SGDLS and YYNGEE. The CDR3 reads CASSVAPGTGDDGYTF. In DNA, the CDR3 is TGTGCCAGCAGCGTAGCCCCGGGGACAGGGGATGATGGCTACACCTTC.

This clonotype was found many times. The chain couples TRBV9 to TRBJ2-2; D may be TRBD1 or TRBD2 (7 bases each). The V and J ends lost 4 bases and 5 bases respectively, with 18 bases between them. Germline V gives CDR1 SGDLS, CDR2 YYNGEE. The CDR3 runs to 16 residues. The CDR3 here is CASSPRQGGTTGELFF. CDR3 nucleotides: TGTGCCAGCAGCCCGCGGCAGGGGGGGACAACCGGGGAGCTGTTTTTT.

This clonotype has ten or more counts. This sequence joins TRBV9 and TRBJ2-5; a possible D gene is TRBD2 (7 bases). CDR1 and CDR2 (germline): SGDLS, YYNGEE. This CDR3 region has 15 residues. V lost 0 bases to trimming and J lost 1 base, with 10 bases between them. CDR3 coding DNA: TGTGCCAGCAGCGTAGTCGGGGGGCTCCAAGAGACCCAGTACTTC. Translating it yields CASSVVGGLQETQYF. The whole variable domain, filled in from reference TRBV9 and TRBJ2-5, reads DSGVTQTPKHLITATGQRVTLRCSPRSGDLSVYWYQQSLDQGLQFLIQYYNGEERAKGNILERFSAQQFPDLHSELNLSSLELGDSALYFCASSVVGGLQETQYFGPGTRLLVL.

This clonotype was counted at least ten times. J is TRBJ2-3 and V is TRBV9, with D uncertain. The CDR3 has 13 amino acids. Germline CDR1 is SGDLS and CDR2 is YYNGEE. Trimming took 1 base from V and 6 from J, leaving 9 bases between them. In DNA, the CDR3 is TGTGCCAGCAGCGTAAGCCAAGCGGATACGCAGTATTTT. Translated: CASSVSQADTQYF.

At least ten counts were recorded for this clonotype. This chain uses TRBV9 with TRBJ2-3, with D unclear. Per germline, CDR1 SGDLS and CDR2 YYNGEE. The CDR3 spans 15 residues. With 2 bases removed from V and 0 bases from J, the gap between germline ends came to 10 bases. The DNA for the CDR3 is TGTGCCAGCAGCGTGTACTCTACTAGCACAGATACGCAGTATTTT. This sequence encodes CASSVYSTSTDTQYF.

By sample share, this clonotype is medium-sized. This chain joins TRBV9 and TRBJ1-1, with a possible D match to TRBD1 (5 bases). Between the trimmed V and J ends, which lost 0 bases and 1 base, there was a span of 7 bases. The CDR3 has 14 amino acids. The germline V gene has CDR1 SGDLS and CDR2 YYNGEE. CDR3 coding DNA: TGTGCCAGCAGCGTAGGGCAGGGGAACACTGAAGCTTTCTTT. It codes for CASSVGQGNTEAFF.

This clonotype was seen many times. The V gene is TRBV9, the J gene TRBJ1-6; TRBD1 agrees at 9 bases. The CDR3 sequence is 15 residues long. The germline gives CDR1 SGDLS, CDR2 YYNGEE. The J segment lost 6 bases and the V segment lost 0 bases, leaving 1 base of the junction unmatched. The CDR3 here is CASSVGGQGNSPLHF. CDR3 bases: TGTGCCAGCAGCGTAGGGGGACAGGGTAATTCACCCCTCCACTTT.

This clonotype came up many times. The chain links TRBV9 to TRBJ2-2; 11 bases are a match to TRBD2. Germline lookup yields CDR1 SGDLS and CDR2 YYNGEE. The CDR3 consists of 19 residues. V shed 4 bases and J 2 bases; nucleotides not matched to a gene: 13. As DNA, the CDR3 is TGTGCCAGCAGCCCGAAGGGGGGACTAGCGGTATTTAACACCGGGGAGCTGTTTTTT. Translated: CASSPKGGLAVFNTGELFF.

This clonotype appeared many times. The rearrangement links TRBV9 to TRBJ2-1; 12 nucleotides line up with TRBD2. The germline gives CDR1 SGDLS, CDR2 YYNGEE. V lost 0 bases and J lost 8; bases outside the gene matches: 3. The CDR3 totals 15 residues. CDR3 residues: CASSVASGRGHEQFF. CDR3 nucleotide sequence: TGTGCCAGCAGCGTAGCTAGCGGGAGGGGCCATGAGCAGTTCTTC.

This clonotype occurred many times. The chain is built from TRBV9 and TRBJ1-1; no clear D. Germline CDR1 is SGDLS and CDR2 is YYNGEE. The CDR3 is 13 amino acids. V dropped 3 bases and J dropped 5 bases, with 11 bases sitting between them. CDR3 amino acids: CASSENLRTEAFF. The CDR3 DNA follows: TGTGCCAGCAGCGAAAACCTCAGGACTGAAGCTTTCTTT.

The rearrangement links TRBV10-1 to TRBJ1-4; unclear D gene. CDR1 and CDR2 from the germline V gene are WNHNN and SYGVQD (reference sequence). V lost 3 bases, J lost 6 bases, and 17 bases lay in between. The CDR3 sequence is 16 residues long. The CDR3 protein is CASSDHAGIVDEKLFF. The CDR3 nucleotides read TGCGCCAGCAGTGACCACGCCGGGATTGTGGATGAAAAACTGTTTTTT.

This clonotype appeared many times. V and J are TRBV9 and TRBJ2-5, with 10 bases that match TRBD2. CDR1 and CDR2 from the germline V gene are SGDLS and YYNGEE. This CDR3 contains 15 residues. V lost 1 base, J lost 1 base, and 1 base stayed unmatched. The CDR3 here is CASSVLAGAQETQYF. The CDR3 DNA reads TGTGCCAGCAGCGTACTAGCGGGGGCCCAAGAGACCCAGTACTTC.

In this sample, this clonotype turned up many times. The V and J genes are TRBV9 and TRBJ1-1; no firm D call. With 0 bases removed from V and 1 base from J, the gap between germline ends came to 4 bases. The CDR3 contains 13 residues. CDR1 is SGDLS and CDR2 is YYNGEE in the germline V gene. The CDR3 here is CASSVAQNTEAFF. Written as DNA, the CDR3 is TGTGCCAGCAGCGTAGCCCAGAACACTGAAGCTTTCTTT.

In this sample, this clonotype turned up many times. This chain connects TRBV5-1 to TRBJ2-2; D gene uncertain. Germline CDR1 SGHRS, CDR2 YFSETQ. The CDR3 consists of 14 residues. Trimming left V 9 bases short and J 4 bases short, with 16 bases between. The CDR3 bases are TGCGCCAACCCCTGTTGGTCGGGCACCGGGGAGCTGTTTTTT. Protein: CANPCWSGTGELFF.